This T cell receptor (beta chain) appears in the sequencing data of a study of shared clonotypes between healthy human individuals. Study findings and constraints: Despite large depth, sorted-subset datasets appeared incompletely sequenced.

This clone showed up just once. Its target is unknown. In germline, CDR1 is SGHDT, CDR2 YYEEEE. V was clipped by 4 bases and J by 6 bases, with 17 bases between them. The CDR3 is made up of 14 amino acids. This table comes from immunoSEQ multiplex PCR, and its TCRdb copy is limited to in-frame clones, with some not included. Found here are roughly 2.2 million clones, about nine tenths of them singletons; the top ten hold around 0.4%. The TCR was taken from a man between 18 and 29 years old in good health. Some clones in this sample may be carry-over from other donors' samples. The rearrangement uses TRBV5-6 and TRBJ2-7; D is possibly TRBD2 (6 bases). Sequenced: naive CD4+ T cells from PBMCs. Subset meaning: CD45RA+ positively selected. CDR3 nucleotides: TGTGCCAGCAGCACCGGGACTTTCCGGGTCGAGCAGTACTTC. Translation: CASSTGTFRVEQYF.